A selection of T cell receptor beta chains follows, all from one sample in a study of T cell changes during pregnancy in multiple sclerosis. The repertoire was sequenced with immunoSEQ multiplex PCR; TCRdb's copy has only in-frame clones and lacks some. The sample holds 55,000 to 80,000 clones, around 94% seen once. Material: peripheral blood, obtained in the third trimester of pregnancy. These receptors originate from a female donor with multiple sclerosis, enrolled in a pregnancy study. Both conserved end residues are part of each CDR3. The D gene is left open where the match is weak. Clone size is not always given. Where it is, it says once, few, many or a class for expanded clones.

V: TRBV25-1
J: TRBJ1-1
D: .
size: .
CDR3: CASSEGRSTEAFF
DNA: TGTGCCAGCAGTGAAGGAAGGAGCACTGAAGCTTTCTTT

V: TRBV7-2
J: TRBJ2-7
D: .
size: once
CDR3: CASSITRSSYEQYF
DNA: TGTGCCAGCAGCATTACTCGGAGCTCCTACGAGCAGTACTTC

V: TRBV19
J: TRBJ2-1
D: TRBD2
size: .
CDR3: CASTPRTSGANNEQFF
DNA: TGTGCCAGTACCCCAAGGACTAGCGGGGCCAACAATGAGCAGTTCTTC

V: TRBV19
J: TRBJ1-5
D: .
size: .
CDR3: CASSTGSPGNQPQHF
DNA: TGTGCCAGTAGTACCGGTTCTCCGGGGAATCAGCCCCAGCATTTT

V: TRBV19
J: TRBJ1-1
D: .
size: .
CDR3: CASSTDRPNTEAFF
DNA: TGTGCCAGTAGTACCGACAGACCCAACACTGAAGCTTTCTTT

V: TRBV5-4
J: TRBJ2-3
D: TRBD2
size: once
CDR3: CASSLYRGGAPDTQYF
DNA: TGTGCCAGCAGCTTGTACCGCGGGGGGGCCCCAGATACGCAGTATTTT

V: TRBV4-2
J: TRBJ1-4
D: .
size: .
CDR3: CACSQGTETTNEKLFF
DNA: TGTGCCTGCAGCCAAGGTACCGAGACAACTAATGAAAAACTGTTTTTT

V: TRBV6-1
J: TRBJ2-7
D: TRBD1
size: once
CDR3: CASSVTGTGSYEQYF
DNA: TGTGCCAGCAGTGTGACCGGGACAGGGTCTTACGAGCAGTACTTC

V: TRBV30
J: TRBJ1-6
D: .
size: .
CDR3: CAWSTGINNSPLHF
DNA: TGTGCCTGGAGTACGGGGATAAATAATTCACCCCTCCACTTT

V: TRBV11-1
J: TRBJ1-2
D: .
size: once
CDR3: CASSLGDYGYTF
DNA: TGTGCCAGCAGCTTAGGAGACTATGGCTACACCTTC

V: TRBV5-5
J: TRBJ1-4
D: .
size: .
CDR3: CASSLEWVRGGNEKLFF
DNA: TGTGCCAGCAGCTTGGAGTGGGTTAGGGGGGGAAATGAAAAACTGTTTTTT

V: TRBV5-1
J: TRBJ2-7
D: TRBD2
size: .
CDR3: CASSSLPAGAYEQYF
DNA: TGCGCCAGCAGCTCACTCCCGGCGGGGGCCTACGAGCAGTACTTC

V: TRBV12-5
J: TRBJ1-1
D: .
size: .
CDR3: CASGSGLGTEAFF
DNA: TGTGCTAGTGGTTCCGGGTTGGGCACTGAAGCTTTCTTT

V: TRBV7-2
J: TRBJ1-1
D: .
size: few
CDR3: CASRDRTNTEAFF
DNA: TGTGCCAGCAGAGACAGGACGAACACTGAAGCTTTCTTT

V: TRBV7-9
J: TRBJ1-3
D: TRBD1
size: .
CDR3: CAIEGATSGNTIYF
DNA: TGTGCCATCGAGGGGGCTACCTCTGGAAACACCATATATTTT

V: TRBV7-8
J: TRBJ2-3
D: .
size: .
CDR3: CASSLRGSVAEPDTQYF
DNA: TGTGCCAGCAGCTTAAGGGGCAGCGTAGCGGAGCCGGATACGCAGTATTTT

V: TRBV6-6
J: TRBJ2-7
D: TRBD1
size: .
CDR3: CASCPGQGIHEQYF
DNA: TGTGCCAGTTGCCCGGGACAGGGGATACACGAGCAGTACTTC

V: TRBV2
J: TRBJ2-7
D: .
size: .
CDR3: CASSERQGKEQYF
DNA: TGTGCCAGCAGTGAGCGGCAGGGTAAAGAGCAGTACTTC

V: TRBV6-1
J: TRBJ1-5
D: .
size: .
CDR3: CASEVQSNQPQHF
DNA: TGTGCCAGCGAAGTACAGAGCAATCAGCCCCAGCATTTT

V: TRBV6-5
J: TRBJ1-2
D: TRBD1
size: .
CDR3: CASTESGGPNYGYTF
DNA: TGTGCCAGCACGGAATCAGGGGGCCCCAACTATGGCTACACCTTC

V: TRBV6-1
J: TRBJ2-3
D: TRBD2
size: .
CDR3: CATSGGSTDTQYF
DNA: TGTGCCACGAGCGGGGGCAGCACAGATACGCAGTATTTT

V: TRBV5-4
J: TRBJ1-1
D: .
size: .
CDR3: CASSWSNTEAFF
DNA: TGTGCCAGCAGCTGGAGTAACACTGAAGCTTTCTTT

V: TRBV11-2
J: TRBJ2-2
D: .
size: .
CDR3: CASSYTAGPTGELFF
DNA: TGTGCCAGCAGCTACACCGCAGGGCCCACCGGGGAGCTGTTTTTT

V: TRBV18
J: TRBJ1-5
D: .
size: .
CDR3: CASSPTREQPQHF
DNA: TGTGCCAGCTCACCAACTAGGGAACAGCCCCAGCATTTT

V: TRBV6-4
J: TRBJ2-5
D: TRBD2
size: .
CDR3: CARAPSGYQETQYF
DNA: TGTGCCCGCGCCCCTAGCGGATACCAAGAGACCCAGTACTTC

V: TRBV7-6
J: TRBJ2-1
D: TRBD2
size: .
CDR3: CASSWISGTSGGNEQFF
DNA: TGTGCCAGCAGCTGGATCTCCGGGACTAGCGGGGGCAATGAGCAGTTCTTC

V: TRBV7-2
J: TRBJ1-2
D: .
size: .
CDR3: CASSPNMRGYTF
DNA: TGTGCCAGCAGCCCAAATATGCGTGGCTACACCTTC

V: TRBV6-5
J: TRBJ2-5
D: .
size: .
CDR3: CASRLTRTVGEQYF
DNA: TGTGCCAGCAGACTAACCAGGACAGTTGGGGAGCAGTACTTC

V: TRBV7-9
J: TRBJ1-2
D: TRBD1
size: .
CDR3: CASSSGQGHGYTF
DNA: TGTGCCAGCAGCTCGGGACAGGGTCATGGCTACACCTTC

V: TRBV7-9
J: TRBJ2-7
D: TRBD1
size: .
CDR3: CASSSPRGGPLDYEQYF
DNA: TGTGCCAGCAGCTCCCCCCGAGGGGGCCCCCTGGACTACGAGCAGTACTTC

V: TRBV4-2
J: TRBJ1-5
D: TRBD1
size: .
CDR3: CASSQGTGGGNQPQHF
DNA: TGTGCCAGCAGCCAAGGGACAGGGGGCGGCAATCAGCCCCAGCATTTT

V: TRBV7-2
J: TRBJ2-1
D: .
size: .
CDR3: CASGPYNEQFF
DNA: TGTGCCAGCGGGCCTTACAATGAGCAGTTCTTC

V: TRBV4-1
J: TRBJ2-2
D: TRBD1
size: .
CDR3: CASSGPPGGNTGELFF
DNA: TGCGCCAGCAGCGGCCCCCCAGGGGGGAACACCGGGGAGCTGTTTTTT

V: TRBV2
J: TRBJ2-1
D: TRBD2
size: .
CDR3: CASSVSDAGGHEQFF
DNA: TGTGCCAGCAGCGTTTCGGACGCGGGGGGCCATGAGCAGTTCTTC

V: TRBV11-1
J: TRBJ1-2
D: TRBD1
size: .
CDR3: CASSLGQGTSIYGYTF
DNA: TGTGCCAGCAGCTTAGGACAGGGAACCTCCATCTATGGCTACACCTTC

V: TRBV7-8
J: TRBJ2-3
D: .
size: .
CDR3: CASSLGAPYTDTQYF
DNA: TGTGCCAGCAGCTTAGGAGCGCCCTACACAGATACGCAGTATTTT

V: TRBV4-3
J: TRBJ1-6
D: .
size: .
CDR3: CASSQESLPNSPLHF
DNA: TGCGCCAGCAGCCAAGAGAGCCTTCCGAATTCACCCCTCCACTTT

V: TRBV29-1
J: TRBJ1-1
D: TRBD1
size: .
CDR3: CSVHGGQWLSDTEAFF
DNA: TGCAGCGTCCACGGGGGACAGTGGCTTTCGGACACTGAAGCTTTCTTT

V: TRBV19
J: TRBJ1-1
D: .
size: .
CDR3: CASSIGFPNEAFF
DNA: TGTGCCAGTAGTATAGGTTTTCCCAATGAAGCTTTCTTT

V: TRBV11-2
J: TRBJ2-7
D: .
size: .
CDR3: CASSLDSTAGYEQYF
DNA: TGTGCCAGCAGCTTAGATTCGACAGCGGGCTACGAGCAGTACTTC

V: TRBV7-3
J: TRBJ2-3
D: .
size: .
CDR3: CASSPAPGSTDTQYF
DNA: TGTGCCAGCAGCCCAGCACCGGGAAGCACAGATACGCAGTATTTT

V: TRBV6-1
J: TRBJ1-1
D: .
size: .
CDR3: CASRARRGMNTEAFF
DNA: TGTGCCAGCCGAGCTAGGAGAGGGATGAACACTGAAGCTTTCTTT

V: TRBV19
J: TRBJ1-2
D: TRBD1
size: .
CDR3: CASSLTGTYGYTF
DNA: TGTGCCAGTAGCCTGACAGGGACCTATGGCTACACCTTC

V: TRBV6-5
J: TRBJ2-7
D: .
size: once
CDR3: CASTRQGAGDEQYF
DNA: TGTGCCAGCACTCGACAGGGAGCGGGGGACGAGCAGTACTTC

V: TRBV19
J: TRBJ2-7
D: TRBD1
size: .
CDR3: CASSIVQGGEQYF
DNA: TGTGCCAGTAGTATAGTACAGGGGGGCGAGCAGTACTTC

V: TRBV29-1
J: TRBJ1-1
D: .
size: .
CDR3: CSTSTAFNTKNTEAFF
DNA: TGCAGCACCTCGACAGCTTTCAACACTAAGAACACTGAAGCTTTCTTT

V: TRBV7-3
J: TRBJ1-1
D: .
size: .
CDR3: CASSSTAGGETEAFF
DNA: TGTGCCAGCAGCTCTACAGCCGGCGGGGAAACTGAAGCTTTCTTT

V: TRBV6-1
J: TRBJ2-7
D: TRBD2
size: .
CDR3: CASSEIAGGYEQYF
DNA: TGTGCCAGCAGTGAAATAGCGGGGGGTTACGAGCAGTACTTC

V: TRBV6-1
J: TRBJ1-2
D: .
size: .
CDR3: CASSEGGAGLIYGYTF
DNA: TGTGCCAGCAGTGAAGGGGGCGCAGGGCTGATCTATGGCTACACCTTC

V: TRBV19
J: TRBJ2-7
D: .
size: .
CDR3: CASSMGRGYEQYF
DNA: TGTGCCAGTAGTATGGGCAGGGGCTACGAGCAGTACTTC

V: TRBV12-5
J: TRBJ2-5
D: .
size: .
CDR3: CASGLADRPGETQYF
DNA: TGTGCTAGTGGTTTGGCAGACAGGCCTGGGGAGACCCAGTACTTC

V: TRBV4-3
J: TRBJ2-7
D: TRBD1
size: .
CDR3: CASSLTRGLSPYEQYF
DNA: TGCGCCAGCAGCCTAACGAGGGGGCTATCCCCCTACGAGCAGTACTTC

V: TRBV19
J: TRBJ1-2
D: TRBD1
size: .
CDR3: CASSTGQGMDGYTF
DNA: TGTGCCAGTAGTACGGGACAGGGTATGGATGGCTACACCTTC

V: TRBV5-4
J: TRBJ1-4
D: .
size: .
CDR3: CASRQGLATNEKLFF
DNA: TGTGCCAGCAGGCAGGGCCTTGCAACTAATGAAAAACTGTTTTTT

V: TRBV7-2
J: TRBJ1-2
D: .
size: .
CDR3: CASSLGQGYGYTF
DNA: TGTGCCAGCAGCTTAGGGCAGGGGTATGGCTACACCTTC

V: TRBV5-6
J: TRBJ1-2
D: .
size: .
CDR3: CASSFWSSLDGYTF
DNA: TGTGCCAGCAGCTTCTGGAGCAGCCTCGATGGCTACACCTTC

V: TRBV5-6
J: TRBJ1-1
D: .
size: once
CDR3: CASSLGQGLEAFF
DNA: TGTGCCAGCAGCTTGGGGCAGGGTTTGGAAGCTTTCTTT

V: TRBV19
J: TRBJ2-2
D: TRBD1
size: .
CDR3: CASSRTGSTGELFF
DNA: TGTGCCAGCTCTCGGACAGGGAGCACCGGGGAGCTGTTTTTT

V: TRBV14
J: TRBJ1-1
D: .
size: .
CDR3: CASSRTSGGTEAFF
DNA: TGTGCCAGCAGCCGAACGTCGGGGGGCACTGAAGCTTTCTTT

V: TRBV9
J: TRBJ2-3
D: TRBD1
size: .
CDR3: CASSPLGQGAVDTQYF
DNA: TGTGCCAGCAGCCCCCTGGGACAGGGGGCGGTAGATACGCAGTATTTT